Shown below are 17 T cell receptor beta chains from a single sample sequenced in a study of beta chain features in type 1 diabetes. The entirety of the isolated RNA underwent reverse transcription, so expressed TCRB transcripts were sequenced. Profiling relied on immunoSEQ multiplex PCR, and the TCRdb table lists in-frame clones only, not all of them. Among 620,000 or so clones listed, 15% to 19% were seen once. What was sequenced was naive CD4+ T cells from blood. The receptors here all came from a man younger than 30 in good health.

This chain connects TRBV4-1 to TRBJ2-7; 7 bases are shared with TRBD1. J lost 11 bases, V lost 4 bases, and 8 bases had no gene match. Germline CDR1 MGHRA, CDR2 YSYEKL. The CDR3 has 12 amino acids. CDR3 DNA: TGCGCCAGCAGCCCGGCCCTGGGACAGAAGTACTTC. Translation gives CASSPALGQKYF.

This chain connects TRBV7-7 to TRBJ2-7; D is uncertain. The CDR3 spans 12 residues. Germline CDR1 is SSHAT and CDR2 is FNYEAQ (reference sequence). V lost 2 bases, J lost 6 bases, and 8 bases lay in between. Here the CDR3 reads CASSLNGREQYF. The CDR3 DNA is TGTGCCAGCAGCTTAAACGGGCGCGAGCAGTACTTC.

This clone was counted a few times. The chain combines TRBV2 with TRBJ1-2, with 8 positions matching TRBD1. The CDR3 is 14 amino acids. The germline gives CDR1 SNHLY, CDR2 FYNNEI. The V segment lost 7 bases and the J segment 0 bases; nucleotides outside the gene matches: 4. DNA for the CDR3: TGTGCCAGCACTGGACAGGGAGCTAACTATGGCTACACCTTC. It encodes CASTGQGANYGYTF. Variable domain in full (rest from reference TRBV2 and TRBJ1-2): EPEVTQTPSHQVTQMGQEVILRCVPISNHLYFYWYRQILGQKVEFLVSFYNNEISEKSEIFDDQFSVERPDGSNFTLKIRSTKLEDSAMYFCASTGQGANYGYTFGSGTRLTVV.

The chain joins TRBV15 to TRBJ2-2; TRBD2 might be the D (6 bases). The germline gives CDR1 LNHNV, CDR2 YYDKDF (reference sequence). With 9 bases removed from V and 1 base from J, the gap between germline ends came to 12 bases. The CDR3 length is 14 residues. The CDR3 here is CATSGAMNTGELFF. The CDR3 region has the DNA TGTGCCACATCGGGAGCCATGAACACCGGGGAGCTGTTTTTT.

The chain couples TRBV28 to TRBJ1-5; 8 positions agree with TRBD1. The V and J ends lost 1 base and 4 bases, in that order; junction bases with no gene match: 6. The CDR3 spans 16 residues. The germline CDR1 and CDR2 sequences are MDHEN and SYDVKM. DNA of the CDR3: TGTGCCAGCAGTTTATCGGCAGGGGGCCGGAATCAGCCCCAGCATTTT. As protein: CASSLSAGGRNQPQHF.

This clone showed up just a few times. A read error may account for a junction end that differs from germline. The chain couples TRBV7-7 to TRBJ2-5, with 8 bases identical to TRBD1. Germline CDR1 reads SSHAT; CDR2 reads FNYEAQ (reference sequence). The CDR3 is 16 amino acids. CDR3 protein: CASSLGNRGWTETQYF. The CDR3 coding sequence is TGTGCTAGCAGCTTAGGGAACAGGGGGTGGACAGAGACCCAGTACTTC.

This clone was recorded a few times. The chain's CDR3 is CASSVLGQTKETQYF. The CDR3 DNA follows: TGTGCCAGCAGCGTTCTCGGGCAAACCAAAGAGACCCAGTACTTC. V gene TRBV9 combines with J gene TRBJ2-5; D is unresolved. Per the germline V gene, CDR1 is SGDLS and CDR2 is YYNGEE. The CDR3 contains 15 residues. Trimming removed 2 bases from V and 3 bases from J, with 14 bases in between. Filled out from reference TRBV9 and TRBJ2-5, the complete variable domain reads DSGVTQTPKHLITATGQRVTLRCSPRSGDLSVYWYQQSLDQGLQFLIQYYNGEERAKGNILERFSAQQFPDLHSELNLSSLELGDSALYFCASSVLGQTKETQYFGPGTRLLVL.

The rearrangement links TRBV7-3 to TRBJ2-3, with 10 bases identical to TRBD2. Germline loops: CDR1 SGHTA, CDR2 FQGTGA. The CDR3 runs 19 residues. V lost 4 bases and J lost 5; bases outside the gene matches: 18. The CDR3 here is CASSSPRPQAGGRGDTQYF. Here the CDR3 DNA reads TGTGCCAGCAGCTCCCCCCGACCCCAAGCGGGAGGGCGCGGAGATACGCAGTATTTT.

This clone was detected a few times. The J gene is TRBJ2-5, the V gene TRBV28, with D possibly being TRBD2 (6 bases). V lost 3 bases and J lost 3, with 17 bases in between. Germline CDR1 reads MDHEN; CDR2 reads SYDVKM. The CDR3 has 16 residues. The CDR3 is CASSFGAGINEETQYF. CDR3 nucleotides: TGTGCCAGCAGTTTTGGGGCGGGGATTAATGAAGAGACCCAGTACTTC.

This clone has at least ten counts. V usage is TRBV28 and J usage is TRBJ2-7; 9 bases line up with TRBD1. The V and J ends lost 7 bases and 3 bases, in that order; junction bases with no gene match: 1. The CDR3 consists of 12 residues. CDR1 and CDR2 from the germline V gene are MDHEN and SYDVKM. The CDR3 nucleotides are TGTGCCAGCAAGGGACAGGGCTACGAGCAGTACTTC. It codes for CASKGQGYEQYF.

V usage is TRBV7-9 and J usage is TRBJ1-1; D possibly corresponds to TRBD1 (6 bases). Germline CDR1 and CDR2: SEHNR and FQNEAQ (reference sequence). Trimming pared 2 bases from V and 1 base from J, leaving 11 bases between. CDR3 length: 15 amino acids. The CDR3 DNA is TGTGCCAGCAGCTTATCGTGGACAGCGAACACTGAAGCTTTCTTT. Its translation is CASSLSWTANTEAFF.

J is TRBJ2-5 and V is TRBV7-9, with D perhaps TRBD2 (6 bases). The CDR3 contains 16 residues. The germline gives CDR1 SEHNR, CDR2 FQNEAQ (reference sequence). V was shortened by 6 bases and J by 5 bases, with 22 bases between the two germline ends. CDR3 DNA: TGTGCCAGCAGGGGAAGGCGGGACCTCCCAGCGGAGACCCAGTACTTC. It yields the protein CASRGRRDLPAETQYF.

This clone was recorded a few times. This CDR3 is CASSPRGDSGGQETQYF. The CDR3 bases are TGTGCCAGCAGCCCCAGAGGAGATAGCGGGGGCCAAGAGACCCAGTACTTC. The chain couples TRBV5-5 to TRBJ2-5, with TRBD2 matching 9 bases. J was trimmed by 1 base and V by 4 bases; bases with no gene match: 11. The CDR3 sequence is 17 residues long. Germline CDR1 and CDR2: SGHKS and YYEKEE (reference sequence).

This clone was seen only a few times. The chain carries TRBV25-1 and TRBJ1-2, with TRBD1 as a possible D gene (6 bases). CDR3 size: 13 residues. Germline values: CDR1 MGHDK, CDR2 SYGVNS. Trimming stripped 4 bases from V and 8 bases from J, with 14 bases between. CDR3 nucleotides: TGTGCCAGCAGTGGACCAGGGGCCAGGGGCTACACCTTC. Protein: CASSGPGARGYTF.

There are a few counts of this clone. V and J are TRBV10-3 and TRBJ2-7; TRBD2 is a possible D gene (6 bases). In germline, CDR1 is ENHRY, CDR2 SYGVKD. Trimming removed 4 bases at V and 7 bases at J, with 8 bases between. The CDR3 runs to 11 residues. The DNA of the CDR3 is TGTGCCATCAGTGCCGGGACTGAGCAGTACTTC. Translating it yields CAISAGTEQYF.

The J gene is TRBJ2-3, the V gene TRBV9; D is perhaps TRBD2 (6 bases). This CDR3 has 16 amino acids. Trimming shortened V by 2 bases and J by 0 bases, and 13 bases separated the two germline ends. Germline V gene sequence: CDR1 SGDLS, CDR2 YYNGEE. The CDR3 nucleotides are TGTGCCAGCAGCGTCACGCGGGGAGCAAGCACAGATACGCAGTATTTT. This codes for CASSVTRGASTDTQYF.

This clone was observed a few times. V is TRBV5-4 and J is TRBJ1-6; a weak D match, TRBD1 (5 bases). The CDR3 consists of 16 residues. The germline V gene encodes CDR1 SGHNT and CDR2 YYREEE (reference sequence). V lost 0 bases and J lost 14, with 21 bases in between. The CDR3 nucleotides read TGTGCCAGCAGCTTGGAACAACGGGACGGGGAGTCGACCCTCCACTTT. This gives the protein CASSLEQRDGESTLHF.